What follows is one TCR beta chain and its context. The data were taken from a study of blood T cell repertoires in COVID-19. The repertoire was sequenced with immunoSEQ multiplex PCR; TCRdb's copy has only in-frame clones and lacks some. The top ten hold 3.6% of the sample, which has roughly 240,000 clones, around 87% seen once. The germline gives CDR1 SEHNR, CDR2 FQNEAQ (reference sequence). This CDR3 is 15 amino acids long. V lost 3 bases, J lost 3 bases, and 5 bases stayed unmatched. The sequence was obtained from a man aged 18 to 35 with active or convalescent COVID-19. The specimen sequenced was peripheral blood. This chain links TRBV7-9 with TRBJ2-7, with 10 bases lining up with TRBD1. The CDR3, as DNA: TGTGCCAGCAGCTTGAGGACAGGGGGATTCTACGAGCAGTACTTC. Its protein product is CASSLRTGGFYEQYF.